This T cell receptor beta chain was observed in a study of type 1 and type 2 diabetes patients. Concerning this clonotype itself: Antigen unknown.

Donors had no other autoimmune disease or infection in four weeks. Roughly 9.5 milliliters of peripheral blood were collected from each participant. The PCR template was genomic DNA. The TCR beta CDR3 region was amplified using 30 forward and 13 reverse primers. TCRdb reprocessed the multiplex PCR reads via MiXCR and lists one record per CDR3 protein. The sample lists 270,000 or so distinct CDR3 sequences; approximately 50% were seen once. Study results and limitations: Some expanded clones seen only in T1D might occur in additional T2D or control samples. Unmatched age and gender across groups might bias interpretation.

V gave up 0 bases and J gave up 6 bases; unmatched junction bases: 10. The CDR3 sequence is 16 residues long. Germline V gene data show CDR1 as MNHEY and CDR2 as SVGAGI. The clonotype originates from a man younger than 35 with type 2 diabetes. Material for sequencing was peripheral blood mononuclear cells (PBMCs). The chain uses TRBV6-5 and TRBJ2-7, with 8 positions matching TRBD2. The CDR3 DNA sequence: TGTGCCAGCAGTTACTCCTTCGCTAGCGGGCCGTCCGAGCAGTACTTC. This encodes CASSYSFASGPSEQYF.